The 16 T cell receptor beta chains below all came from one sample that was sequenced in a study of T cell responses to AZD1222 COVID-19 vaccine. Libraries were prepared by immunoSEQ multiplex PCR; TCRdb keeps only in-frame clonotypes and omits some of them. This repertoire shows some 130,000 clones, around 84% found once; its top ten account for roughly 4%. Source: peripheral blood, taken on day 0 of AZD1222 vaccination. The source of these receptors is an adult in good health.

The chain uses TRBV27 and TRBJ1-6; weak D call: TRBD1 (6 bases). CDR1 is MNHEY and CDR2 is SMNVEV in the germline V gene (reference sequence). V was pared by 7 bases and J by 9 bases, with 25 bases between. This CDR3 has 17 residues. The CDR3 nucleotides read TGTGCCAGCACTCATGGAGGGGGGGCCCCATTGCGTTCACCCCTCCACTTT. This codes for CASTHGGGAPLRSPLHF.

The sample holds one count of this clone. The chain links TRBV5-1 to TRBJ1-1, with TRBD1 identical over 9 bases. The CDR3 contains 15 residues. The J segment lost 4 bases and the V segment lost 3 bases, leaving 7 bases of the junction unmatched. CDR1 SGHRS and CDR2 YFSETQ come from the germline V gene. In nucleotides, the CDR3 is TGCGCCAGCAGCTCGGCGGGACAGGGAGTCACTGAAGCTTTCTTT. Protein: CASSSAGQGVTEAFF.

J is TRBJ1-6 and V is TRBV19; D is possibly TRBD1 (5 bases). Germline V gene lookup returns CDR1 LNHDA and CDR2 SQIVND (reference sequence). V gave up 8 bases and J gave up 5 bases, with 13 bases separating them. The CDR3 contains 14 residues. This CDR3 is CASARGVNNSPLHF. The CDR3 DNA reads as TGTGCCAGTGCCCGGGGGGTAAATAATTCACCCCTCCACTTT.

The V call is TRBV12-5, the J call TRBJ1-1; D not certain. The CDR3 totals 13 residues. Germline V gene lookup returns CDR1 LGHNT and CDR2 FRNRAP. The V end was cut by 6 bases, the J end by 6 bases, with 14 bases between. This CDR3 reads CASGRGRGSEAFF. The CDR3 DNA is TGTGCTAGTGGCCGCGGGCGGGGATCTGAAGCTTTCTTT.

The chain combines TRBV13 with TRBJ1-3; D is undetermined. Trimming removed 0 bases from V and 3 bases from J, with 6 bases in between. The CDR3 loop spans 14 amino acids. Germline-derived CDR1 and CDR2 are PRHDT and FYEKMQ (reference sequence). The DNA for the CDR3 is TGTGCCAGCAGCTTAGGGCCAGTTGGAAACACCATATATTTT. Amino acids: CASSLGPVGNTIYF.

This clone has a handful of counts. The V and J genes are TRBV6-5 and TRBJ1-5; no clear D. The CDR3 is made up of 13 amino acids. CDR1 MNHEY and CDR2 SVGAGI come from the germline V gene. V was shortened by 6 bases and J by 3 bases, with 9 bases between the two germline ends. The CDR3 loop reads CASSPALNQPQHF. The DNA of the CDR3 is TGTGCCAGCAGCCCGGCTCTCAATCAGCCCCAGCATTTT.

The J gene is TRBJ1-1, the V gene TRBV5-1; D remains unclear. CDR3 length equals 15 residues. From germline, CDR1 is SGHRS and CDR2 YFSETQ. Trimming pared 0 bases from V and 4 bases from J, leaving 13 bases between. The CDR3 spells CASSLDSTVSTEAFF. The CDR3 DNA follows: TGCGCCAGCAGCTTGGATTCAACGGTGAGCACTGAAGCTTTCTTT.

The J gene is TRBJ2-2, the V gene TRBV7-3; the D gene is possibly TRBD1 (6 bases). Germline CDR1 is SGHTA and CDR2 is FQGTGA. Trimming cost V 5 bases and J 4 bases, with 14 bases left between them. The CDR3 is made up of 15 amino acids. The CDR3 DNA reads TGTGCCAGCAGCCGCGATGGGGGCGGCACCGGGGAGCTGTTTTTT. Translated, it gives CASSRDGGGTGELFF.

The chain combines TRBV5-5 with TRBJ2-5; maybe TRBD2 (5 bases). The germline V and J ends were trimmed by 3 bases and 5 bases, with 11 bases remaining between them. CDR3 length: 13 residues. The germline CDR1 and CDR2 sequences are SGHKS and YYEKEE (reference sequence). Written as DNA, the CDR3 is TGTGCCAGCAGCTCAACCCCGGGGGAGACCCAGTACTTC. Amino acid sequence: CASSSTPGETQYF.

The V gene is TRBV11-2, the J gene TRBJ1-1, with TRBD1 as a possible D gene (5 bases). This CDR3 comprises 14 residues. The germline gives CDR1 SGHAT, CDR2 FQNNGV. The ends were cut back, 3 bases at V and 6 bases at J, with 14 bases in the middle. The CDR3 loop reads CASSLATGLSEAFF. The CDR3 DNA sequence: TGTGCCAGCAGCTTGGCTACAGGCCTATCTGAAGCTTTCTTT.

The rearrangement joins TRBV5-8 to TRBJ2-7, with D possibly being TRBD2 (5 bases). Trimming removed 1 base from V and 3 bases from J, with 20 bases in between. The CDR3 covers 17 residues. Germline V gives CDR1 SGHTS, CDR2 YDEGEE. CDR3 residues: CASSLWHGMEIGYEQYF. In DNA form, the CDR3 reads TGTGCCAGCAGCTTGTGGCACGGGATGGAGATTGGCTACGAGCAGTACTTC.

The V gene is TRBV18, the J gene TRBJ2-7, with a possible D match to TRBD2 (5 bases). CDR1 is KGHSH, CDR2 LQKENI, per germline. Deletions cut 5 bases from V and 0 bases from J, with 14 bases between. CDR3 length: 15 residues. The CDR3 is CASSTAGGSSYEQYF. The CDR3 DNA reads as TGTGCCAGCTCAACCGCCGGTGGGAGCTCCTACGAGCAGTACTTC.

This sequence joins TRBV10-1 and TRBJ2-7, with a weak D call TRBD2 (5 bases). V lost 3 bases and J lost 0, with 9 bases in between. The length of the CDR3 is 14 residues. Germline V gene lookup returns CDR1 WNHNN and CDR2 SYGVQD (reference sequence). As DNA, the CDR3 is TGCGCCAGCAGTGAAGGTGGGAGCTCCTACGAGCAGTACTTC. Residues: CASSEGGSSYEQYF.

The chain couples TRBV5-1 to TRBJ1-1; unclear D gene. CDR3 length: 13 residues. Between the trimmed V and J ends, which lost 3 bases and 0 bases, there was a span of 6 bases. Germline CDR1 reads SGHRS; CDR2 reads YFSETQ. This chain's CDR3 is CASSSQMNTEAFF. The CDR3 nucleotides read TGCGCCAGCAGCTCACAGATGAACACTGAAGCTTTCTTT.

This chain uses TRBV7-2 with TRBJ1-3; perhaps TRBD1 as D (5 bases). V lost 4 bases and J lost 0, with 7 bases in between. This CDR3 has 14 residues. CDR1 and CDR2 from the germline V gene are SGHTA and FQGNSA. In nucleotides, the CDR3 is TGTGCCAGCAGCTCAGGGAACTCTGGAAACACCATATATTTT. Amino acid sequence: CASSSGNSGNTIYF.

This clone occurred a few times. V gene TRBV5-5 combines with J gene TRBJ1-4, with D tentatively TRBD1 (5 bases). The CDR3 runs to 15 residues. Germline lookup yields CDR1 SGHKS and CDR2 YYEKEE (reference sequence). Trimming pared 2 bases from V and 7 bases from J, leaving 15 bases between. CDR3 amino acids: CASSFRDSLGEKLFF. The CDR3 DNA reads TGTGCCAGCAGCTTTCGGGACTCTCTGGGTGAAAAACTGTTTTTT.